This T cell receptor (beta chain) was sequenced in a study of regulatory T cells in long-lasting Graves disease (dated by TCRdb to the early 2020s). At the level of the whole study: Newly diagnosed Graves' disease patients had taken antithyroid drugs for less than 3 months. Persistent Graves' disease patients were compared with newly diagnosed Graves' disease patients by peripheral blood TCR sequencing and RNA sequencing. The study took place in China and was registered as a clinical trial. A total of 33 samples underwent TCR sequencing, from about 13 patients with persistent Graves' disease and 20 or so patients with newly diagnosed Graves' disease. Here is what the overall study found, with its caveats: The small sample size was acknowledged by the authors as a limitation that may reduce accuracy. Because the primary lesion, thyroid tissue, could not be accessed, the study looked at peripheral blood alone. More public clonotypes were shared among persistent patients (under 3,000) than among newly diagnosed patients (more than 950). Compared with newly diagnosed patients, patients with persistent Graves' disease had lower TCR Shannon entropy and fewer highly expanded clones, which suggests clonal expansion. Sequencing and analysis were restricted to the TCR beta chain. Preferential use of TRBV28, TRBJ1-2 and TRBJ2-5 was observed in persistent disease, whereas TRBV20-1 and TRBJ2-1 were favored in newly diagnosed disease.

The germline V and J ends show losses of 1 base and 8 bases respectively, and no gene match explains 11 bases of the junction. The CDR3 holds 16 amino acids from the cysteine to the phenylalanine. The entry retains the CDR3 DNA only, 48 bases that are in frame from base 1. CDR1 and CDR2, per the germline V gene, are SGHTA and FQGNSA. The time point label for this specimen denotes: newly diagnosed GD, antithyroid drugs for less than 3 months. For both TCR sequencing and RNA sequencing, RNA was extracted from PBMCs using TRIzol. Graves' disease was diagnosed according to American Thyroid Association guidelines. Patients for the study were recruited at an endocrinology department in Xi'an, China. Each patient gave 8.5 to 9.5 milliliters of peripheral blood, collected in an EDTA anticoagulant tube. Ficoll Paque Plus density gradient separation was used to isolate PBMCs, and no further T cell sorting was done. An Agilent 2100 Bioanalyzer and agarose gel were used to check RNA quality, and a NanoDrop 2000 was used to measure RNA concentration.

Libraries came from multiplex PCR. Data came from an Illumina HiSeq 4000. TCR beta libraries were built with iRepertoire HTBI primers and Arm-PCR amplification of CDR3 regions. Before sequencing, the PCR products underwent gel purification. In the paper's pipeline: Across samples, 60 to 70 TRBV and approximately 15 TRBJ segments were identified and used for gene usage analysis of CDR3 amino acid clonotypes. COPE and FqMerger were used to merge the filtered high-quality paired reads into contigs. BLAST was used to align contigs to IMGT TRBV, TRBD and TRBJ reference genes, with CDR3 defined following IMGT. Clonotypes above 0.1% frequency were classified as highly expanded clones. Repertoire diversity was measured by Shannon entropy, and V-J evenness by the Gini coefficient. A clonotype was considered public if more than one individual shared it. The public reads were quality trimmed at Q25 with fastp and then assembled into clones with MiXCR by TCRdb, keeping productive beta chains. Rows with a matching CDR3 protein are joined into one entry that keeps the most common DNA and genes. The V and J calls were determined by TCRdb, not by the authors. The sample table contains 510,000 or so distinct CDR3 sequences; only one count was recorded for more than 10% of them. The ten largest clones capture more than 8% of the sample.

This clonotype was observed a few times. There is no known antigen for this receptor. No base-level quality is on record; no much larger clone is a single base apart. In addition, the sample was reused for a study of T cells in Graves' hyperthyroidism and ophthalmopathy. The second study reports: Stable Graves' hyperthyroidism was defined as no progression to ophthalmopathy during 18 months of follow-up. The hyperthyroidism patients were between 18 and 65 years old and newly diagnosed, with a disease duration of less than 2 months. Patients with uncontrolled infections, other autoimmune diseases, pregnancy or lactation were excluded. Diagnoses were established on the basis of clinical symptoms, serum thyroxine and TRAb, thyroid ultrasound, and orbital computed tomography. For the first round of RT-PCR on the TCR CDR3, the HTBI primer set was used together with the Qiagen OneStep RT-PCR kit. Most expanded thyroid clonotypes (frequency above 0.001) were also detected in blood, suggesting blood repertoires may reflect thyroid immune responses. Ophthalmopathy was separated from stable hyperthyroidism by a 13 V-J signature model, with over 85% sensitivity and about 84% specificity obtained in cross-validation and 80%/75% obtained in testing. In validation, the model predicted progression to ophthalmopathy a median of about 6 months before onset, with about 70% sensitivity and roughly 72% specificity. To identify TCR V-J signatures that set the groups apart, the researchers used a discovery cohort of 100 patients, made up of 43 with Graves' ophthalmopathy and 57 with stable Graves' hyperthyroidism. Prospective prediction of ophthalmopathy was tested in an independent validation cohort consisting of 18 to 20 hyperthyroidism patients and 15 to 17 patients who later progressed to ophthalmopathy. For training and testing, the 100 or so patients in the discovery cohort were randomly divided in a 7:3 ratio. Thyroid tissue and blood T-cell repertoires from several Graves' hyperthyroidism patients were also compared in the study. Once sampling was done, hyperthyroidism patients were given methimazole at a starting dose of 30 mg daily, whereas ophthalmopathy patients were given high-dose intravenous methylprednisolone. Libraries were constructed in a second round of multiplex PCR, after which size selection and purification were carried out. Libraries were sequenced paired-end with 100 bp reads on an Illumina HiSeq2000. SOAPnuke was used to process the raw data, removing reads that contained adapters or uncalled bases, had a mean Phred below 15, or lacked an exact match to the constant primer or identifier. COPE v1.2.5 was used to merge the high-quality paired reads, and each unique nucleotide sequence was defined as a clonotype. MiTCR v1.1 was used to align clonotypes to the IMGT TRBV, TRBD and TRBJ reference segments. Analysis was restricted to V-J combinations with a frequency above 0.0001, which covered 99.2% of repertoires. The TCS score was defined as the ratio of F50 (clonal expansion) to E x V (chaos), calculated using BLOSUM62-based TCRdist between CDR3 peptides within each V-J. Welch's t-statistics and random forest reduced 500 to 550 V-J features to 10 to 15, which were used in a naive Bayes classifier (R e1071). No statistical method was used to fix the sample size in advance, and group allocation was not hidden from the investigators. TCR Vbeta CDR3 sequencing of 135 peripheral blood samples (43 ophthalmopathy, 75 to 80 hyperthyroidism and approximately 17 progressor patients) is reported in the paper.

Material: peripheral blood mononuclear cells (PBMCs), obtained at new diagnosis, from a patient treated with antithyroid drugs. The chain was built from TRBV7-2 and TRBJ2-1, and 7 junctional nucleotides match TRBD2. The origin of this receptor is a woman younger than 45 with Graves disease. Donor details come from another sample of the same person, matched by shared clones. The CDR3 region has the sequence CASSLVPGLTRHEQFF. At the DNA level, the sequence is TGTGCCAGCAGCTTAGTTCCGGGACTAACTCGACATGAGCAGTTCTTC.